This T cell receptor beta chain was sequenced during a study of graft-versus-host responses after intestinal transplantation. As regards this clone: The antigen is undetermined.

Method: immunoSEQ multiplex PCR; TCRdb's copy keeps in-frame clones and lacks some. The table has some 66,000 clones, about 89% seen once. Intraepithelial and lamina propria lymphocytes were isolated from graft specimens. CDR1 is LNHNV and CDR2 is YYDKDF in the germline V gene (reference sequence). V shed 5 bases, J shed 8 bases, and the junction held 7 bases outside the gene matches. There are 16 residues in the CDR3. Broader study findings: Patients with graft-donor T cell macrochimerism had high graft-versus-host to host-versus-graft clonal ratios in allografts.

This clonotype originated in a human patient who received an intestinal transplant, so some T cells may come from the graft donor. The sequencing used ileum tissue, collected more than 350 days after transplant. V is TRBV15 and J is TRBJ1-6; TRBD1 matches 12 bases. CDR3 DNA: TGTGCCACCAGCCCCCGGGACAGGGGGCCCTATTCACCCCTCCACTTT. It encodes CATSPRDRGPYSPLHF. The full variable domain, completed using reference TRBV15 and TRBJ1-6, is DAMVIQNPRYQVTQFGKPVTLSCSQTLNHNVMYWYQQKSSQAPKLLFHYYDKDFNNEADTPDNFQSRRPNTSFCFLDIRSPGLGDTAMYLCATSPRDRGPYSPLHFGNGTRLTVT.